A single sample gave rise to the 24 T cell receptor beta chains below, sequenced in a study of blood T cell repertoires in COVID-19. Libraries were prepared by immunoSEQ multiplex PCR; TCRdb keeps only in-frame clonotypes and omits some of them. The sample consists of 100,000 to 150,000 clones, over 70% of them appearing once. The sequenced sample was peripheral blood. Receptors originate from an elderly man with active or convalescent COVID-19.

The chain uses TRBV11-2 and TRBJ2-7, with D perhaps TRBD2 (7 bases). Trimming stripped 1 base from V and 2 bases from J, with 12 bases between. This CDR3 is 15 amino acids long. Per the germline V gene, CDR1 is SGHAT and CDR2 is FQNNGV. The CDR3 loop reads CASSLGGGATYEQYF. The CDR3 bases are TGTGCCAGCAGCTTAGGTGGGGGGGCCACCTACGAGCAGTACTTC.

The chain joins TRBV6-4 to TRBJ2-3, with 8 nucleotides matching TRBD2. The length of the CDR3 is 14 residues. Germline V gives CDR1 MRHNA, CDR2 SNTAGT. V lost 5 bases and J lost 1; bases outside the gene matches: 2. CDR3 region: CASSTAGGTDTQYF. Here the CDR3 DNA reads TGTGCCAGCAGTACAGCGGGGGGCACAGATACGCAGTATTTT.

In its sample, this clone was seen once. J is TRBJ1-5 and V is TRBV18; D unresolved. This CDR3 spans 16 amino acids. Germline V lookup: CDR1 KGHSH, CDR2 LQKENI. Trimming left V 2 bases short and J 4 bases short, with 15 bases between. CDR3 sequence reads: CASSPGFTDKNQPQHF. CDR3 nucleotide sequence: TGTGCCAGCTCACCAGGGTTTACAGATAAAAATCAGCCCCAGCATTTT.

The rearrangement joins TRBV15 to TRBJ2-7; tentative D call: TRBD2 (6 bases). Germline loops: CDR1 LNHNV, CDR2 YYDKDF (reference sequence). The CDR3 covers 15 residues. The V gene lost 5 bases and the J gene lost 2 bases, with 16 bases spanning the gap. CDR3 sequence reads: CATSPRGGEPYEQYF. Written as DNA, the CDR3 is TGTGCCACCAGCCCAAGAGGAGGGGAACCCTACGAGCAGTACTTC.

A single count supports this clone. The V and J genes are TRBV7-9 and TRBJ2-3; 7 bases fit TRBD2. The CDR3 consists of 16 residues. Losses at the gene ends were 4 bases for V and 0 bases for J; bases not matched to a gene: 7. Germline CDR1 and CDR2: SEHNR and FQNEAQ (reference sequence). CDR3: CASSSASGSSTDTQYF. As DNA, the CDR3 is TGTGCCAGCAGCTCCGCTAGCGGATCGAGCACAGATACGCAGTATTTT.

This chain joins TRBV5-4 and TRBJ2-1; 9 nucleotides agree with TRBD1. The CDR3 has 15 residues. V gave up 2 bases and J gave up 7 bases; unmatched junction bases: 7. Germline CDR1 and CDR2: SGHNT and YYREEE (reference sequence). The CDR3 bases are TGTGCCAGCAGCTTTTATACAGGGGGCTTGAATGAGCAGTTCTTC. Translated: CASSFYTGGLNEQFF.

The chain links TRBV3-1 (or the pseudogene TRBV3-2) to TRBJ1-4, with D tentatively TRBD1 (5 bases). Trimming stripped 4 bases from V and 10 bases from J, with 16 bases between. CDR1 and CDR2 from the germline V gene are LGHDT and YNNKEL (reference sequence). The CDR3 sequence is 14 residues long. The CDR3 region is CASSRTHLGGKLFF. The CDR3 nucleotides are TGTGCCAGCAGCCGGACCCACCTGGGGGGAAAACTGTTTTTT.

This clone has a handful of counts. In nucleotides, the CDR3 is TGCGCCAGCAGCTTGTCTGACACTCGAGGGGGTTCACCCCTCCACTTT. Its protein is CASSLSDTRGGSPLHF. The V gene is TRBV5-1, the J gene TRBJ1-6; D possibly corresponds to TRBD1 (6 bases). Trimming removed 1 base at V and 9 bases at J, with 17 bases between. The CDR3 runs to 16 residues. Germline values: CDR1 SGHRS, CDR2 YFSETQ.

V is TRBV5-1 and J is TRBJ1-6, with 8 bases identical to TRBD1. Germline lookup yields CDR1 SGHRS and CDR2 YFSETQ. This CDR3 has 14 residues. V lost 3 bases and J lost 8; bases outside the gene matches: 4. The DNA for the CDR3 is TGCGCCAGCAGCTACGGACAGGGAGATTCACCCCTCCACTTT. Amino acids: CASSYGQGDSPLHF. The variable domain in full, completed from reference TRBV5-1 and TRBJ1-6, reads KAGVTQTPRYLIKTRGQQVTLSCSPISGHRSVSWYQQTPGQGLQFLFEYFSETQRNKGNFPGRFSGRQFSNSRSEMNVSTLELGDSALYLCASSYGQGDSPLHFGNGTRLTVT.

This chain uses TRBV18 with TRBJ2-2; TRBD1 agrees at 7 bases. V shed 2 bases and J 1 base; nucleotides not matched to a gene: 4. The CDR3 contains 16 residues. Germline CDR1 and CDR2: KGHSH and LQKENI. The CDR3 reads CASSPKGARNTGELFF. DNA of the CDR3: TGTGCCAGCTCACCAAAGGGGGCCCGGAACACCGGGGAGCTGTTTTTT. The variable domain in full, completed from reference TRBV18 and TRBJ2-2, reads NAGVMQNPRHLVRRRGQEARLRCSPMKGHSHVYWYRQLPEEGLKFMVYLQKENIIDESGMPKERFSAEFPKEGPSILRIQQVVRGDSAAYFCASSPKGARNTGELFFGEGSRLTVL.

The V and J genes are TRBV18 and TRBJ1-1, with D hard to call. V was trimmed by 0 bases and J by 7 bases, leaving 12 bases between them. This CDR3 region has 14 residues. Per the germline V gene, CDR1 is KGHSH and CDR2 is LQKENI. The chain's CDR3 is CASSPPAGTGEAFF. Here the CDR3 DNA reads TGTGCCAGCTCACCACCGGCGGGTACGGGTGAAGCTTTCTTT.

This chain links TRBV1 with TRBJ1-1. TRBV1 counts as a pseudogene. CDR3 size: 10 residues. The CDR3 sequence: CTSRNTEAFF. The CDR3 bases are TGCACCAGCCGGAACACTGAAGCTTTCTTT.

V and J are TRBV19 and TRBJ1-3, with 8 bases matching TRBD1. Germline-derived CDR1 and CDR2 are LNHDA and SQIVND (reference sequence). J lost 2 bases, V lost 9 bases, and 12 bases had no gene match. The CDR3 runs to 16 residues. The CDR3 here is CASTVRTGSTGNTIYF. The DNA for the CDR3 is TGTGCCAGCACCGTACGGACAGGGTCAACTGGAAACACCATATATTTT.

This chain uses TRBV7-9 with TRBJ2-1; a possible D gene is TRBD2 (6 bases). Looked up from germline, CDR1 is SEHNR and CDR2 is FQNEAQ (reference sequence). V was shortened by 7 bases and J by 1 base, with 14 bases between the two germline ends. The CDR3 is 15 amino acids. Here the CDR3 reads CASNTGGVSYNEQFF. The CDR3 bases are TGTGCCAGCAATACCGGCGGGGTATCCTACAATGAGCAGTTCTTC.

The V gene is TRBV6-6, the J gene TRBJ1-2, with 9 nucleotides matching TRBD1. CDR1 MNHNY and CDR2 SVGAGI come from the germline V gene (reference sequence). The junction had 15 bases not matched to a gene; V was cut back by 9 bases and J by 13 bases. This CDR3 has 13 residues. The CDR3, as DNA: TGTGCCAGTGGGGGACAGGGAAAGTGGTGGCCCACCTTC. This encodes CASGGQGKWWPTF.

The rearrangement joins TRBV11-2 to TRBJ2-5, with 7 bases aligning to TRBD1. Looked up from germline, CDR1 is SGHAT and CDR2 is FQNNGV. CDR3 length equals 14 residues. After removal of 6 bases from V and 5 bases from J, the junction contained 9 bases not matched to a gene. DNA of the CDR3: TGTGCCAGCAGTAACAGGGGAATTGAGGAGACCCAGTACTTC. Translating gives CASSNRGIEETQYF.

The chain is built from TRBV5-1 and TRBJ2-3; D possibly corresponds to TRBD2 (6 bases). Trimming took off 4 bases at V and 4 bases at J, with 10 bases between the two ends. This CDR3 has 13 amino acids. Per the germline V gene, CDR1 is SGHRS and CDR2 is YFSETQ. In nucleotides, the CDR3 is TGCGCCAGCAGCAGCGGGTACTCAGATACGCAGTATTTT. Protein product: CASSSGYSDTQYF.

The CDR3 spells CASSPGLMNTEAFF. The CDR3 DNA sequence: TGTGCCAGCAGCCCGGGACTGATGAACACTGAAGCTTTCTTT. This chain joins TRBV7-2 and TRBJ1-1, with TRBD1 as a possible D gene (5 bases). CDR1 is SGHTA and CDR2 is FQGNSA in the germline V gene. Trimming left V 5 bases short and J 0 bases short, with 10 bases between. This CDR3 region has 14 residues.

The genes are TRBV6-5 and TRBJ1-2; 9 positions match TRBD1. V trimming: 4 bases; J trimming: 5 bases; junction bases outside the gene matches: 11. CDR3 length: 16 amino acids. Per germline, CDR1 MNHEY and CDR2 SVGAGI. Here the CDR3 DNA reads TGTGCCAGCAGTTCCCCGGGACAGGGAGGAAATTATGGCTACACCTTC. Encoded protein: CASSSPGQGGNYGYTF.

This clone occurred a few times. The chain is built from TRBV7-3 and TRBJ2-5; no clear D. The CDR3 extends over 14 amino acids. Trimming cost V 1 base and J 4 bases, with 10 bases left between them. The germline CDR1 and CDR2 sequences are SGHTA and FQGTGA. CDR3 sequence: CASSLMPGGETQYF. The CDR3, as DNA: TGTGCCAGCAGCTTAATGCCCGGTGGAGAGACCCAGTACTTC.

V usage is TRBV9 and J usage is TRBJ2-3; 12 nucleotides match TRBD2. After removal of 4 bases from V and 6 bases from J, the junction contained 9 bases not matched to a gene. The CDR3 is 16 residues long. Germline CDR1 and CDR2: SGDLS and YYNGEE. DNA of the CDR3: TGTGCCAGCAGCAACCGACTAGCGGGGGTAGGGGATACGCAGTATTTT. It codes for CASSNRLAGVGDTQYF.

This chain uses TRBV6-5 with TRBJ1-1, with TRBD1 as a possible D gene (5 bases). From germline, CDR1 is MNHEY and CDR2 SVGAGI. The CDR3 has 14 amino acids. V was clipped by 6 bases and J by 6 bases, with 17 bases between them. This CDR3 is CASRTTGYNAEAFF. DNA of the CDR3: TGTGCCAGCAGAACCACAGGTTATAATGCTGAAGCTTTCTTT.

The chain combines TRBV6-6 with TRBJ1-1, with D possibly TRBD1 on 6 matching bases. The germline V gene has CDR1 MNHNY and CDR2 SVGAGI (reference sequence). With 7 bases removed from V and 1 base from J, the gap between germline ends came to 16 bases. The CDR3 is 15 residues long. The CDR3 sequence: CASTYWVGGNTEAFF. DNA of the CDR3: TGTGCCAGCACCTACTGGGTAGGGGGGAACACTGAAGCTTTCTTT.

This chain connects TRBV27 to TRBJ1-2, with D perhaps TRBD1 (5 bases). Between the trimmed V and J ends, which lost 5 bases and 4 bases, there was a span of 17 bases. Germline CDR1 MNHEY, CDR2 SMNVEV (reference sequence). The CDR3 is 15 amino acids. The CDR3 sequence: CASSPGRGAGYGYTF. Here the CDR3 DNA reads TGTGCCAGCAGTCCCGGGAGAGGGGCGGGCTATGGCTACACCTTC.